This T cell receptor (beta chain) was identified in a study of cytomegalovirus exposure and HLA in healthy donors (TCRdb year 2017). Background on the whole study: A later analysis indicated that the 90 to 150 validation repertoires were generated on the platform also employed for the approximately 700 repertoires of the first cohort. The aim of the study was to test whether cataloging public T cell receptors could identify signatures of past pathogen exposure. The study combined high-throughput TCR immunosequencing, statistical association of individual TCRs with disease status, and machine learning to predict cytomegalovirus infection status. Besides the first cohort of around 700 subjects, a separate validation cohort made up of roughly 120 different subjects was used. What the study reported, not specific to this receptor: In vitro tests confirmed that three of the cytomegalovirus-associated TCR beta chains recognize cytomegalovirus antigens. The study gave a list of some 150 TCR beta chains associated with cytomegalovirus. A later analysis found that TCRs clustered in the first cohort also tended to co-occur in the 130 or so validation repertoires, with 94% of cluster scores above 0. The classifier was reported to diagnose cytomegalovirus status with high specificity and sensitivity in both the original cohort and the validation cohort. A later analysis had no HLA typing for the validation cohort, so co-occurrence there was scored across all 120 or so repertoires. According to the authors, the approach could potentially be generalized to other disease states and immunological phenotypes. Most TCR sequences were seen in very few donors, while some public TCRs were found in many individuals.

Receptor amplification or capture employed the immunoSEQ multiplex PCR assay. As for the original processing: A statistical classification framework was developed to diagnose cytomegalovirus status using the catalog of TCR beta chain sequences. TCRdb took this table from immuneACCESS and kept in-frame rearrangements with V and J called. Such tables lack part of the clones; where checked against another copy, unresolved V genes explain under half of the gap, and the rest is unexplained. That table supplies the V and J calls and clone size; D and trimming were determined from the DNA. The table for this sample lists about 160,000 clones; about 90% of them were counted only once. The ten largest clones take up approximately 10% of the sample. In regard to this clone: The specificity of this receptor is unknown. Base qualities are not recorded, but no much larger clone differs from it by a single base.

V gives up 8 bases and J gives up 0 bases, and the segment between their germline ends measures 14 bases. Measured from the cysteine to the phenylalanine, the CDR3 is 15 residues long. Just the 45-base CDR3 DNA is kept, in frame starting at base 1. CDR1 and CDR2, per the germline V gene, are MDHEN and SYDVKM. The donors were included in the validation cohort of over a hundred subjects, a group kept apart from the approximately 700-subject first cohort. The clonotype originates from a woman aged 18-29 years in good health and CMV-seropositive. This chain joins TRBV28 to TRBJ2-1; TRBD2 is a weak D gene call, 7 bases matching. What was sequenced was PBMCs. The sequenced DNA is TGTGCCAGCTGCGGGGGCAGTTTCTCCTACAATGAGCAGTTCTTC. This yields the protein CASCGGSFSYNEQFF.